The 14 T cell receptor beta chains below all came from one sample that was sequenced in a study of cytomegalovirus exposure and HLA in healthy donors. Primers: 60 Vbeta forward and 13 Jbeta reverse. Generated by immunoSEQ multiplex PCR, the TCRdb table keeps only in-frame clones and is missing some. The sample holds some 170,000 clones, approximately 82% seen once. The sample taken for sequencing was PBMCs. The receptors were sampled from a woman in her twenties or thirties in good health and CMV-seronegative.

V and J are TRBV28 and TRBJ2-7; a weak D match, TRBD1 (5 bases). V lost 6 bases and J lost 7, with 13 bases in between. The CDR3 covers 12 residues. Looked up from germline, CDR1 is MDHEN and CDR2 is SYDVKM. This chain's CDR3 is CASRRGMGEQYF. For the CDR3, the DNA is TGTGCCAGCAGAAGGGGCATGGGGGAGCAGTACTTC.

The chain links TRBV5-1 to TRBJ2-7; TRBD1 matches 10 bases. The CDR3 totals 13 residues. Germline V CDR1 and CDR2: SGHRS, YFSETQ. The junction had 3 bases not matched to a gene; V was cut back by 4 bases and J by 5 bases. This CDR3 reads CASSTGQGHEQYF. The CDR3 nucleotides are TGCGCCAGCAGCACGGGACAGGGGCACGAGCAGTACTTC. Together with reference TRBV5-1 and TRBJ2-7, the CDR3 gives the full variable domain: KAGVTQTPRYLIKTRGQQVTLSCSPISGHRSVSWYQQTPGQGLQFLFEYFSETQRNKGNFPGRFSGRQFSNSRSEMNVSTLELGDSALYLCASSTGQGHEQYFGPGTRLTVT.

J is TRBJ1-1 and V is TRBV7-6; 10 bases are a match to TRBD1. V lost 5 bases and J lost 4; bases outside the gene matches: 16. Germline V CDR1 and CDR2: SGHVS, FNYEAQ. CDR3 length: 18 amino acids. The CDR3 nucleotides read TGTGCCAGCAGCGAGAGGACGGGACAGGGGTTCGTAAGCACTGAAGCTTTCTTT. Its translation is CASSERTGQGFVSTEAFF.

The rearrangement links TRBV13 to TRBJ2-5; the D is unclear. V was pared by 4 bases and J by 3 bases, with 9 bases between. The CDR3 runs to 13 residues. The germline CDR1 and CDR2 sequences are PRHDT and FYEKMQ (reference sequence). CDR3 sequence reads: CASSSYFEETQYF. In DNA form, the CDR3 reads TGTGCCAGCAGCTCCTACTTCGAAGAGACCCAGTACTTC.

V usage is TRBV5-1 and J usage is TRBJ1-2, with 8 nucleotides matching TRBD1. V was pared by 0 bases and J by 1 base, with 11 bases of the junction left unmatched. Germline-derived CDR1 and CDR2 are SGHRS and YFSETQ. This CDR3 comprises 18 residues. CDR3 in amino acids: CASSLGRNRGSLNYGYTF. The CDR3 DNA reads TGCGCCAGCAGCTTGGGCCGGAACAGGGGGTCCCTTAACTATGGCTACACCTTC. The full variable domain, rest sourced from reference TRBV5-1 and TRBJ1-2, is KAGVTQTPRYLIKTRGQQVTLSCSPISGHRSVSWYQQTPGQGLQFLFEYFSETQRNKGNFPGRFSGRQFSNSRSEMNVSTLELGDSALYLCASSLGRNRGSLNYGYTFGSGTRLTVV.

V and J are TRBV19 and TRBJ2-7; D call uncertain. CDR1 and CDR2 (germline): LNHDA, SQIVND (reference sequence). The CDR3 has 13 amino acids. Deletions cut 5 bases from V and 2 bases from J, with 10 bases between. CDR3 sequence (DNA): TGTGCCAGTAGTTCGGGTATCACCTACGAGCAGTACTTC. Its protein product is CASSSGITYEQYF.

The CDR3 region has the DNA TGTGCCAGCACCCTTGGTAGCGGGGGAGGAGAGACCCAGTACTTC. Translating gives CASTLGSGGGETQYF. The chain joins TRBV6-7 to TRBJ2-5; TRBD2 matches at 9 bases. TRBV6-7 is designated an ORF whose function remains uncertain. The trim removed 7 bases at V and 4 bases at J, leaving 10 bases unmatched. The CDR3 is 15 residues long.

The J gene is TRBJ1-2, the V gene TRBV7-2; 10 bases are shared with TRBD1. The CDR3 sequence is 15 residues long. The germline gives CDR1 SGHTA, CDR2 FQGNSA. V was clipped by 2 bases and J by 7 bases; unmatched bases: 7. The CDR3 DNA follows: TGTGCCAGCAGCTTAAGGGGGAGGGACAGGGGTGGCTACACCTTC. Translated: CASSLRGRDRGGYTF.

This clone was found once. V is TRBV19 and J is TRBJ1-2, with 7 bases fitting TRBD1. Germline-derived CDR1 and CDR2 are LNHDA and SQIVND (reference sequence). V trimming: 6 bases; J trimming: 7 bases; junction bases outside the gene matches: 5. The CDR3 length is 12 residues. CDR3 sequence reads: CASSIDRAGYTF. The CDR3 DNA reads TGTGCCAGTAGCATTGACAGGGCTGGCTACACCTTC. The full variable domain, rest sourced from reference TRBV19 and TRBJ1-2, is DGGITQSPKYLFRKEGQNVTLSCEQNLNHDAMYWYRQDPGQGLRLIYYSQIVNDFQKGDIAEGYSVSREKKESFPLTVTSAQKNPTAFYLCASSIDRAGYTFGSGTRLTVV.

This clone occurred a few times. The rearrangement links TRBV7-6 to TRBJ2-7; 15 bases are a match to TRBD2. The CDR3 has 16 amino acids. Trimming took 5 bases from V and 6 from J; bases not matched to a gene: 8. Germline V gene lookup returns CDR1 SGHVS and CDR2 FNYEAQ. The CDR3 here is CASSLGLAGGPGEQYF. CDR3 nucleotides: TGTGCCAGCAGCCTCGGACTAGCGGGGGGGCCTGGCGAGCAGTACTTC. The complete variable domain, with remaining parts taken from reference TRBV7-6 and TRBJ2-7, reads GAGVSQSPRYKVTKRGQDVALRCDPISGHVSLYWYRQALGQGPEFLTYFNYEAQQDKSGLPNDRFSAERPEGSISTLTIQRTEQRDSAMYRCASSLGLAGGPGEQYFGPGTRLTVT.

This clone was counted a few times. In nucleotides, the CDR3 is TGTGCCAGCAGCTTCAGGGACACCGGGGAGCTGTTTTTT. Translating gives CASSFRDTGELFF. V gene TRBV11-2 combines with J gene TRBJ2-2, with TRBD1 as a possible D gene (5 bases). V was cut by 3 bases and J by 3 bases, with 5 bases left in between. The germline CDR1 and CDR2 sequences are SGHAT and FQNNGV. The CDR3 consists of 13 residues.

The gene calls are TRBV5-6 and TRBJ2-5, with D maybe TRBD2 (6 bases). Germline V gene data show CDR1 as SGHDT and CDR2 as YYEEEE. V shed 4 bases and J shed 5 bases, with 21 bases lying between them. This CDR3 spans 16 amino acids. The CDR3 coding sequence is TGTGCCAGCAGCATCGGGGGTTTCGCGGGACTGGAGACCCAGTACTTC. This sequence encodes CASSIGGFAGLETQYF.

This clone was seen only a few times. The gene calls are TRBV29-1 and TRBJ2-3; 8 bases fit TRBD2. The CDR3 extends over 14 amino acids. With V trimmed by 5 bases and J by 1 base, 5 bases remained unmatched. The germline V gene has CDR1 SQVTM and CDR2 ANQGSEA. The CDR3 nucleotides are TGCAGCGTTTCAGCGGGGGTACGCACAGATACGCAGTATTTT. Translated, it gives CSVSAGVRTDTQYF.

The chain is built from TRBV28 and TRBJ1-4; possibly TRBD1 for D (5 bases). V gave up 2 bases and J gave up 7 bases, with 11 bases separating them. Germline V lookup: CDR1 MDHEN, CDR2 SYDVKM. The CDR3 sequence is 14 residues long. CDR3: CASSLVRVGEKLFF. The DNA for the CDR3 is TGTGCCAGCAGTTTAGTCAGGGTGGGTGAAAAACTGTTTTTT.